These 14 T cell receptor delta chains share one sample of origin, sequenced in a study of gamma-delta chains in newborns, infants, children. TCRdb re-called clones from the reads via CATT. The sample contains over a thousand delta-chain clones, about 2.7% of which appear only once. The sample comprised blood. These receptors were obtained from a child who was a newborn, infant or young child, either healthy, febrile or measles-vaccinated (not recorded which).

A few counts support this clone. This chain uses TRDV2 with TRDJ1; 8 nucleotides match TRDD3. The CDR3 has 14 residues. V shed 2 bases, J shed 2 bases, and the junction held 3 bases outside the gene matches. From germline, CDR1 is GEAIGNYY and CDR2 EKD. CDR3 sequence: CACDILGATDKLIF. The CDR3 DNA follows: TGTGCCTGTGACATACTGGGGGCAACCGATAAACTCATCTTT.

Concerning this clone: A much larger clone is a single base away; this may be a read error. The sample has other DNA sequences that encode this CDR3 too. CDR3 nucleotides: TGTGCCTGTGACTTCGTACTGGGAATCAGCTCCTGGGACACCCGACAGATGTTTTTC. As protein: CACDFVLGISSWDTRQMFF. The rearrangement uses TRDV2 and TRDJ3, with D perhaps matching TRDD3 (6 bases). Per germline, CDR1 GEAIGNYY and CDR2 EKD. The CDR3 is 19 amino acids. V lost 3 bases to trimming and J lost 0 bases, with 17 bases between them.

As regards this clone: Additional DNA sequences in this sample encode the identical CDR3. This chain links TRDV2 with TRDJ2; D is ambiguous. The CDR3 consists of 15 residues. V was cut by 0 bases and J by 3 bases, with 10 bases left in between. CDR1 is GEAIGNYY, CDR2 EKD, per germline. In nucleotides, the CDR3 is TGTGCCTGTGACACCGCGAGCCCTCTGACAGCACAACTCTTCTTT. This encodes CACDTASPLTAQLFF.

This clone was found a few times. A much bigger clone sits one base away, suggesting this may be a read error. The V gene is TRDV2, the J gene TRDJ3, with 8 bases lining up with TRDD3. Trimming removed 3 bases from V and 0 bases from J; junction bases left unmatched: 9. This CDR3 has 19 residues. Germline CDR1 and CDR2: GEAIGNYY and EKD. CDR3 sequence: CACDGALGVSSWDTRQMFF. The DNA for the CDR3 is TGTGCCTGTGACGGCGCACTGGGGGTCAGCTCCTGGGACACCCGACAGATGTTTTTC.

The gene calls are TRDV2 and TRDJ3; the match to TRDD3 covers 7 bases. V lost 1 base and J lost 3; bases outside the gene matches: 5. Germline CDR1 and CDR2: GEAIGNYY and EKD. The CDR3 runs 17 residues. CDR3: CACDTLLGYWDTRQMFF. The CDR3 bases are TGTGCCTGTGACACACTACTGGGGTACTGGGACACCCGACAGATGTTTTTC.

With respect to this clone: A far larger clone is a single base away, which makes a read error likely. The genes are TRDV2 and TRDJ1; D ambiguous. Germline values: CDR1 GEAIGNYY, CDR2 EKD. This CDR3 is 13 amino acids long. V was cut by 0 bases and J by 4 bases, with 8 bases left in between. CDR3 loop: CACDTWRIDKLIF. The CDR3, as DNA: TGTGCCTGTGACACCTGGAGGATCGATAAACTCATCTTT.

About this clone: The junction departs from the called germline gene at one end, perhaps through a read error. The chain joins TRDV2 to TRDJ3; 7 positions match TRDD3. The CDR3 sequence is 17 residues long. The germline V gene has CDR1 GEAIGNYY and CDR2 EKD. CDR3 residues: CACDLLRDTWGTRQMFF. The CDR3 DNA reads as TGTGCCTGCGATTTACTGAGGGATACCTGGGGCACCCGACAGATGTTTTTC.

This clone is termed large. The V gene is TRDV2, the J gene TRDJ3, with 11 bases fitting TRDD3. Per the germline V gene, CDR1 is GEAIGNYY and CDR2 is EKD. The CDR3 consists of 19 residues. V lost 0 bases, J lost 0 bases, and 3 bases stayed unmatched. CDR3: CACDTAGGYHSWDTRQMFF. The CDR3 coding sequence is TGTGCCTGTGACACCGCTGGGGGATACCACTCCTGGGACACCCGACAGATGTTTTTC.

Judged by abundance, this clone is large. The chain is built from TRDV2 and TRDJ3; 9 bases fit TRDD3. CDR3 length: 18 residues. Germline V gives CDR1 GEAIGNYY, CDR2 EKD. V shed 3 bases and J 0 bases; nucleotides not matched to a gene: 5. CDR3 protein: CACDPLGDSSWDTRQMFF. The CDR3 DNA is TGTGCCTGTGACCCACTGGGGGACAGCTCCTGGGACACCCGACAGATGTTTTTC.

This clone was seen a few times. A read error is likely here: a far larger clone is one base away. This chain links TRDV2 with TRDJ1; a weak D match, TRDD3 (6 bases). CDR3 length: 14 amino acids. Germline loops: CDR1 GEAIGNYY, CDR2 EKD. The V and J ends lost 1 base and 0 bases respectively, with 8 bases between them. The CDR3 loop reads CACDTMGDTDKLIF. DNA for the CDR3: TGTGCCTGTGACACAATGGGGGACACCGATAAACTCATCTTT.

This clone was picked up a small number of times. The likely explanation is a read error, given a far larger clone one base away. This chain joins TRDV2 and TRDJ2, with 8 bases lining up with TRDD3. Trimming took 2 bases from V and 3 from J; bases not matched to a gene: 1. CDR3 length: 14 amino acids. The V gene's germline CDR1 is GEAIGNYY and CDR2 EKD. CDR3 nucleotides: TGTGCCTGTGACATCTGGGGGATGACAGCACAACTCTTCTTT. Protein product: CACDIWGMTAQLFF.

The V and J genes are TRDV1 and TRDJ1; 13 nucleotides agree with TRDD3. The CDR3 contains 16 residues. Germline V gives CDR1 TSWWSYY, CDR2 QGS. The V segment lost 7 bases and the J segment 7 bases; nucleotides outside the gene matches: 12. CDR3 DNA: TGTGCTCTTGAGGGTTCCCGCACTGGGGGATACGGTAAACTCATCTTT. Translating it yields CALEGSRTGGYGKLIF.

This clone has a handful of counts. The protein recorded in TCRdb matches a much larger clone and deviates from this DNA's translation at residue 4, suggesting a read error; the protein here is obtained by translating the DNA. The DNA of the CDR3 is TGTGCCTGTTACACCTGGGGGAGCTCCTGGGACACCCGACAGATGTTTTTC. Protein sequence: CACYTWGSSWDTRQMFF. This chain uses TRDV2 with TRDJ3; TRDD3 matches at 8 bases. Germline V gene data show CDR1 as GEAIGNYY and CDR2 as EKD. The CDR3 runs 17 residues.

Only a few counts were recorded for this clone. A much larger clone differs from this one at a single base, so this may be a read error. Other DNA sequences in this sample translate to the same CDR3. This chain connects TRDV2 to TRDJ2; 10 nucleotides match TRDD3. This CDR3 spans 15 amino acids. CDR1 GEAIGNYY and CDR2 EKD come from the germline V gene. The chain's CDR3 is CACDVLGDLTAQLFF. The DNA for the CDR3 is TGTGCCTGTGACGTACTGGGGGATTTGACTGCACAACTCTTCTTT.